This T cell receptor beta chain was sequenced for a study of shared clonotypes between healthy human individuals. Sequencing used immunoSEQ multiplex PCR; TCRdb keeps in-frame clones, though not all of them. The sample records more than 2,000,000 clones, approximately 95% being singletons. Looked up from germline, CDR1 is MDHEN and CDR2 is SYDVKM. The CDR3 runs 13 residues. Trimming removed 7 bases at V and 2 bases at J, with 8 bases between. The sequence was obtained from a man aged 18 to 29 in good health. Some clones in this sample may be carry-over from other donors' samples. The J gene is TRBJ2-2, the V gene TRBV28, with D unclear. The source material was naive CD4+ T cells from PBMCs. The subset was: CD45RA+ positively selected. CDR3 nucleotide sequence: TGTGCCAGCATCTCACCCAACACCGGGGAGCTGTTTTTT. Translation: CASISPNTGELFF.